These 32 T cell receptor beta chains were all obtained from the same sample, sequenced in a study of human CD8 memory T cell subsets. Investigators built TCR beta libraries using UMI-labeled 5' RACE. From the 5' RACE reads, TCRdb lists one entry per CDR3 protein and no DNA. Here the sample table reports about 6,000 distinct CDR3 sequences. Sequencing was done on a sample of CD8+ effector memory T cells (TEM) sorted from PBMCs. Sample subset: effector memory CD8 T cells, CCR7- CD45RO+ CD95+. All receptors come from a human donor in good health.

The genes are TRBV12-3 or TRBV12-4 and TRBJ2-2. The CDR3 has 15 amino acids. This CDR3 is CASSLRRENTGELFF.

The chain joins TRBV9 to TRBJ2-3; without DNA, the TCRdb call of TRBD2 cannot be checked. Per germline, CDR1 SGDLS and CDR2 YYNGEE. This CDR3 comprises 17 residues. The CDR3 is CASSVGTSGGHTDTQYF.

This sequence joins TRBV6-1 and TRBJ2-1; TCRdb's D call of TRBD1 is untestable without DNA. This CDR3 region has 15 residues. Germline V gives CDR1 MNHNS, CDR2 SASEGT. The CDR3 region is CASSENKGGYNEQFF.

The chain couples TRBV4-2 to TRBJ2-7; absent DNA, TCRdb's TRBD2 call cannot be checked. The germline V gene encodes CDR1 LGHNA and CDR2 YNFKEQ. The CDR3 is 16 amino acids. CDR3 region: CASSQDRSSAYYEQYF.

V usage is TRBV19 and J usage is TRBJ1-2; TCRdb designates TRBD1, a call that cannot be tested without DNA. Per the germline V gene, CDR1 is LNHDA and CDR2 is SQIVND (reference sequence). CDR3 size: 12 residues. The CDR3 region is CASDRGPYGYTF.

The chain has TRBV6-4 and TRBJ2-3; TCRdb's D gene call, TRBD2, goes unchecked for lack of DNA. There are 14 residues in the CDR3. Per the germline V gene, CDR1 is MRHNA and CDR2 is SNTAGT. Here the CDR3 reads CASSSAGLTDTQYF.

The J gene is TRBJ2-7, the V gene TRBV7-9; TCRdb names TRBD1, which stays unverified in the absence of DNA. This CDR3 comprises 15 residues. Germline V gives CDR1 SEHNR, CDR2 FQNEAQ (reference sequence). The CDR3 spells CASSWRTGGVYEQYF.

The chain employs TRBV10-3 and TRBJ2-1; the TRBD2 assignment by TCRdb is unverifiable without DNA. Germline values: CDR1 ENHRY, CDR2 SYGVKD. The CDR3 contains 13 residues. The CDR3 region is CAIRPTRNNEQFF.

The chain recombines TRBV6-6 with TRBJ2-1; as DNA is missing, the TRBD2 call by TCRdb cannot be tested. This CDR3 has 14 residues. The germline V gene encodes CDR1 MNHNY and CDR2 SVGAGI (reference sequence). This chain's CDR3 is CASRPGPWSNEQFF.

This clonotype is labeled medium-sized based on frequency. This rearrangement joins TRBV5-1 to TRBJ2-1. The CDR3 extends over 17 amino acids. Germline lookup yields CDR1 SGHRS and CDR2 YFSETQ. CDR3 region: CASSLRGRIAGRNEQFF.

The chain links TRBV7-9 to TRBJ2-1; the TCRdb D gene call, TRBD2, has no DNA to confirm it. CDR1 SEHNR and CDR2 FQNEAQ come from the germline V gene (reference sequence). The length of the CDR3 is 15 residues. The chain's CDR3 is CASSVWRGGFNEQFF.

The chain couples TRBV25-1 to TRBJ2-7. This CDR3 is 13 amino acids long. The germline gives CDR1 MGHDK, CDR2 SYGVNS. The CDR3 reads CASSLLGSYEQYF.

This CDR3 reads CASSQSAAGGEQFF. The chain couples TRBV16 to TRBJ2-1; without DNA, the TCRdb call of TRBD2 cannot be checked. The germline V gene encodes CDR1 KGHSY and CDR2 FQNENV. The CDR3 has 14 amino acids.

This clonotype shows up as medium-sized by frequency. The CDR3 is CSVALREAGYEQYF. The rearrangement joins TRBV29-1 to TRBJ2-7; TCRdb names TRBD2, which stays unverified in the absence of DNA. CDR3 size: 14 residues. From germline, CDR1 is SQVTM and CDR2 ANQGSEA.

This chain uses TRBV7-2 with TRBJ2-7; there is no DNA to check the TCRdb D call of TRBD2. The germline V gene encodes CDR1 SGHTA and CDR2 FQGNSA. CDR3 length: 16 residues. The CDR3 region is CASSLLTSGYSYEQYF.

This chain links TRBV29-1 with TRBJ2-7. The CDR3 loop spans 12 amino acids. Looked up from germline, CDR1 is SQVTM and CDR2 is ANQGSEA. The CDR3 loop is CSVVGDSYEQYF.

This clonotype is classed as medium-sized by frequency. The chain couples TRBV19 to TRBJ2-5; the D call from TCRdb, TRBD2, cannot be confirmed without DNA. CDR1 and CDR2 (germline): LNHDA, SQIVND (reference sequence). CDR3 size: 15 residues. The CDR3 spells CASSQSGFAQETQYF.

By frequency, this clonotype is medium-sized. This chain links TRBV6-2 or TRBV6-3 with TRBJ2-3. Germline CDR1 reads MNHEY; CDR2 reads SVGEGT. The CDR3 has 15 amino acids. The CDR3 here is CASSYSGVYTDTQYF.

The chain recombines TRBV29-1 with TRBJ1-2; TCRdb names TRBD1, which stays unverified in the absence of DNA. The CDR3 consists of 14 residues. Germline CDR1 and CDR2: SQVTM and ANQGSEA. CDR3 protein: CSVEDLDRGYGYTF. Looking up the rest from reference TRBV29-1 and TRBJ1-2 gives the full variable domain: SAVISQKPSRDICQRGTSLTIQCQVDSQVTMMFWYRQQPGQSLTLIATANQGSEATYESGFVIDKFPISRPNLTFSTLTVSNMSPEDSSIYLCSVEDLDRGYGYTFGSGTRLTVV.

Measured by frequency, this clonotype is medium-sized. The chain has TRBV27 and TRBJ1-2; TCRdb's assignment of TRBD1 cannot be checked, as there is no DNA. CDR1 is MNHEY and CDR2 is SMNVEV in the germline V gene (reference sequence). The CDR3 contains 15 residues. The CDR3 is CASSPGQIPNYGYTF.

This sequence joins TRBV19 and TRBJ2-7. This CDR3 is built from 11 residues. Germline CDR1 LNHDA, CDR2 SQIVND (reference sequence). This CDR3 reads CASSIPNEQYF.

This chain links TRBV9 with TRBJ2-1. Germline V gene data show CDR1 as SGDLS and CDR2 as YYNGEE. This CDR3 comprises 11 residues. Here the CDR3 reads CASSVANEQFF.

The chain joins TRBV27 to TRBJ1-1; with no DNA, the TCRdb D assignment of TRBD1 cannot be verified. The germline V gene has CDR1 MNHEY and CDR2 SMNVEV (reference sequence). CDR3 length: 15 amino acids. The CDR3 sequence: CATHTLQGPDTEAFF.

This clonotype is deemed medium-sized by its frequency. J is TRBJ2-5 and V is TRBV7-9; no DNA is available, so the TRBD1 call from TCRdb remains unchecked. The germline V gene has CDR1 SEHNR and CDR2 FQNEAQ (reference sequence). The CDR3 contains 16 residues. CDR3 amino acids: CASSLMGAGAEETQYF.

The chain recombines TRBV19 with TRBJ1-5; the TRBD1 assignment by TCRdb is unverifiable without DNA. Germline CDR1 LNHDA, CDR2 SQIVND (reference sequence). The CDR3 is 13 amino acids. The CDR3 loop reads CASWDRGREPQHF.

V and J are TRBV10-2 and TRBJ2-1. CDR3 length equals 11 residues. Germline lookup yields CDR1 WSHSY and CDR2 SAAADI. CDR3 amino acids: CASGVGNEQFF.

This clonotype ranks as medium-sized in terms of frequency. The chain couples TRBV20-1 to TRBJ2-3; TCRdb's D gene call, TRBD2, goes unchecked for lack of DNA. Per germline, CDR1 DFQATT and CDR2 SNEGSKA (reference sequence). The CDR3 sequence is 19 residues long. The CDR3 protein is CSARDTGLAGGFDTDTQYF.

V gene TRBV9 combines with J gene TRBJ1-4; the TCRdb D gene call, TRBD1, has no DNA to confirm it. This CDR3 spans 15 amino acids. The germline V gene has CDR1 SGDLS and CDR2 YYNGEE. Here the CDR3 reads CASSVGTDPNEKLFF.

This clonotype registers medium-sized by frequency. The V call is TRBV7-9, the J call TRBJ2-2. This CDR3 region has 14 residues. Germline assignment: CDR1 SEHNR and CDR2 FQNEAQ (reference sequence). The CDR3 reads CASSLNPNTGELFF. The full variable domain, completed using reference TRBV7-9 and TRBJ2-2, is DTGVSQNPRHKITKRGQNVTFRCDPISEHNRLYWYRQTLGQGPEFLTYFQNEAQLEKSRLLSDRFSAERPKGSFSTLEIQRTEQGDSAMYLCASSLNPNTGELFFGEGSRLTVL.

The chain has TRBV5-1 and TRBJ2-1; there is no DNA to check the TCRdb D call of TRBD1. Germline loops: CDR1 SGHRS, CDR2 YFSETQ. The CDR3 loop spans 13 amino acids. The CDR3 sequence is CASSGRGENEQFF.

Considering frequency, this clonotype is medium-sized (0.01 to 0.1%). The chain uses TRBV7-9 and TRBJ1-5. CDR1 is SEHNR, CDR2 FQNEAQ, per germline (reference sequence). CDR3 length: 13 residues. The CDR3 protein is CASSLGTDQPQHF.

The chain couples TRBV12-3 or TRBV12-4 to TRBJ1-1. The CDR3 length is 13 residues. The CDR3 region is CASRAGGASEAFF.